This TCR beta chain was sequenced during a study of molecular identifiers for immune sequencing clone quantification. The wider study: RNA, taken in replicates from about 20,000 or 100,000 naive CD8 cells, was split five ways, with four sequenced. Study findings and constraints: Reportedly, one cell's Jurkat TCR RNA was detected within 1,100,000 naive CD8 cells. Whereas naive cells kept under 1% of molecules in clones above 20 RNA copies, such clones held over 98% in effectors.

The authors gated naive CD8 T cells as CD8+CD4-CCR7+CD45RA+ for sorting. The CDR3 totals 14 residues. The V segment lost 5 bases and the J segment 5 bases; nucleotides outside the gene matches: 7. Germline lookup yields CDR1 SEHNR and CDR2 FQNEAQ (reference sequence). Many counts were recorded for this clonotype. The antigen is unknown. From the PCR reads, TCRdb called clonotypes with MiXCR, one entry per CDR3 protein. This table has just over 35,000 distinct CDR3 sequences, under 20% appearing once. This sequence originates from a human donor in good health. Some libraries in this study had Jurkat cell RNA spiked in. Sequencing input: naive CD8+ T cells from blood, with Jurkat cell RNA spiked in. Sample subset: FACS-sorted CD8+CD4-CCR7+CD45RA+ naive T cells. V usage is TRBV7-9 and J usage is TRBJ2-7; 9 bases align to TRBD1. Written as DNA, the CDR3 is TGTGCCAGCAGCCGTCCCGGGACAGGGAACGAGCAGTACTTC. As protein: CASSRPGTGNEQYF.